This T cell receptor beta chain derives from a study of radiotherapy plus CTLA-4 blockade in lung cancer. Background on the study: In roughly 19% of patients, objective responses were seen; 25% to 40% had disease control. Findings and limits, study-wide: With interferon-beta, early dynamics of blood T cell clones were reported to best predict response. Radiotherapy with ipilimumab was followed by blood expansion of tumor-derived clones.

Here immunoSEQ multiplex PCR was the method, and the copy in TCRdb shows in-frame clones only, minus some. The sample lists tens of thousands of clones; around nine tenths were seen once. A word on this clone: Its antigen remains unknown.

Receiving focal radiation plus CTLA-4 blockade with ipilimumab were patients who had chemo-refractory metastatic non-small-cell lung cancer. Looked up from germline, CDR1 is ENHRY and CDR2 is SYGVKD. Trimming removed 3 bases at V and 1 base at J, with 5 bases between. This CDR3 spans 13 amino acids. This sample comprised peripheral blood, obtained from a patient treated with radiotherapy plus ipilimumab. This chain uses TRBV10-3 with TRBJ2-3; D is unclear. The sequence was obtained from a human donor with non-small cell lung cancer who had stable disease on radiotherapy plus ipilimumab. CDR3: CAISEVGTDTQYF. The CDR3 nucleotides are TGTGCCATCAGTGAAGTCGGCACAGATACGCAGTATTTT.